This TCR beta chain was sequenced in a study of human T cells and chemical hapten exposure. CDR3 length equals 14 residues. V was pared by 8 bases and J by 7 bases, with 21 bases between. Germline-derived CDR1 and CDR2 are DFQATT and SNEGSKA (reference sequence). TCRdb re-called the RACE reads with MiXCR, one entry per CDR3 protein. The table has tens of thousands of distinct CDR3 sequences, more than 9% seen once; the top ten hold around 5%. Time point: patch test 2, 6 weeks after DPC sensitization. Treatment meaning: therapeutic diphenylcyclopropenone sensitization with weekly scalp DPC. Sample donors consisted of patients with alopecia, aged 18 to 70 years, who were suitable for DPC. Ten or more counts support this clonotype.

The sample in question was whole blood, obtained in connection with sensitization to the hapten diphenylcyclopropenone (DPC). The TCR originated in a woman in her forties or fifties with alopecia areata. Some clones in this sample may be carry-over from other donors' samples. The gene calls are TRBV20-1 and TRBJ2-1; either TRBD1 or TRBD2 may fit D (7 bases each). CDR3 sequence: CSQKGASGTNEQFF. The CDR3 nucleotides are TGCAGTCAGAAGGGGGCTAGCGGTACAAATGAGCAGTTCTTC.